Below, 12 T cell receptor beta chains from the same sample are listed, as sequenced in a study of blood T cell repertoires in COVID-19. The repertoire was sequenced with immunoSEQ multiplex PCR; TCRdb's copy has only in-frame clones and lacks some. This sample has about 55,000 clones, with about nine tenths found just once. The sequencing input was peripheral blood. The receptor source for this set is a man aged 60-69 years with active COVID-19.

The V and J genes are TRBV30 and TRBJ2-5, with TRBD2 identical over 9 bases. The germline V gene has CDR1 GTSNPN and CDR2 SVGIG (reference sequence). This CDR3 contains 16 residues. Trimming removed 3 bases from V and 5 bases from J; junction bases left unmatched: 13. In DNA, the CDR3 is TGTGCCTGGAGCCCTAAAGGGCTAGCGGGATGGGAGACCCAGTACTTC. This sequence encodes CAWSPKGLAGWETQYF.

The rearrangement uses TRBV7-9 and TRBJ2-7; 9 bases are a match to TRBD1. V dropped 5 bases and J dropped 3; count of bases not matched to a gene: 8. The CDR3 contains 15 residues. The V gene's germline CDR1 is SEHNR and CDR2 FQNEAQ (reference sequence). In nucleotides, the CDR3 is TGTGCCAGCAGCCCCCCGGGACAGGGCTACTACGAGCAGTACTTC. It encodes CASSPPGQGYYEQYF.

The CDR3 DNA reads as TGTGCCAGCAGCCTCAGGGGAAACTATGGCTACACCTTC. This gives the protein CASSLRGNYGYTF. V gene TRBV3-1 (or the pseudogene TRBV3-2) combines with J gene TRBJ1-2; tentative D call: TRBD1 (6 bases). This CDR3 is built from 13 residues. V was clipped by 4 bases and J by 2 bases, with 8 bases between them. Germline values: CDR1 LGHDT, CDR2 YNNKEL (reference sequence).

The gene calls are TRBV7-9 and TRBJ2-1; D possibly corresponds to TRBD1 (6 bases). The CDR3 is made up of 17 amino acids. Trimming cost V 2 bases and J 5 bases, with 19 bases left between them. The germline CDR1 and CDR2 sequences are SEHNR and FQNEAQ (reference sequence). The chain's CDR3 is CASSLRDIKLGHNEQFF. The CDR3 DNA follows: TGTGCCAGCAGCTTACGGGACATCAAGCTCGGGCACAATGAGCAGTTCTTC.

V and J are TRBV4-2 and TRBJ2-2; weak D call: TRBD2 (6 bases). V was trimmed by 1 base and J by 2 bases, leaving 11 bases between them. The germline V gene encodes CDR1 LGHNA and CDR2 YNFKEQ. The CDR3 has 16 amino acids. DNA for the CDR3: TGTGCCAGCAGCCAAGCCCGGACTACTAACACCGGGGAGCTGTTTTTT. This translates into CASSQARTTNTGELFF.

V usage is TRBV29-1 and J usage is TRBJ2-7; possibly TRBD2 for D (6 bases). V was clipped by 2 bases and J by 2 bases, with 13 bases between them. The CDR3 length is 14 residues. Germline CDR1 is SQVTM and CDR2 is ANQGSEA. This CDR3 reads CSVEFAGPPYEQYF. DNA for the CDR3: TGCAGCGTTGAATTTGCGGGGCCACCCTACGAGCAGTACTTC.

The chain has TRBV29-1 and TRBJ2-1, with D tentatively TRBD1 (5 bases). The CDR3 is made up of 13 amino acids. Trimming left V 3 bases short and J 5 bases short, with 11 bases between. The germline V gene encodes CDR1 SQVTM and CDR2 ANQGSEA. For the CDR3, the DNA is TGCAGCGTTGAGGCAGGGAACAACAATGAGCAGTTCTTC. The encoded protein is CSVEAGNNNEQFF.

The J gene is TRBJ1-4, the V gene TRBV7-8; D is uncertain. The CDR3 runs 15 residues. The germline gives CDR1 SGHVS, CDR2 FQNEAQ. The germline V and J ends were trimmed by 0 bases and 4 bases, with 9 bases remaining between them. The CDR3 loop reads CASSLARVFNEKLFF. The CDR3, as DNA: TGTGCCAGCAGCTTAGCCCGGGTCTTTAATGAAAAACTGTTTTTT. The full variable domain, rest sourced from reference TRBV7-8 and TRBJ1-4, is GAGVSQSPRYKVAKRGQDVALRCDPISGHVSLFWYQQALGQGPEFLTYFQNEAQLDKSGLPSDRFFAERPEGSVSTLKIQRTQQEDSAVYLCASSLARVFNEKLFFGSGTQLSVL.

V gene TRBV5-1 combines with J gene TRBJ2-1; 9 bases map to TRBD2. The CDR3 is 15 residues long. The ends lost 0 bases at V and 8 bases at J; junction bases unmatched: 6. Germline V gene data show CDR1 as SGHRS and CDR2 as YFSETQ. The CDR3 sequence: CASSLGPSGEHEQFF. The CDR3 nucleotides read TGCGCCAGCAGCTTGGGGCCTAGCGGGGAGCATGAGCAGTTCTTC.

The V gene is TRBV18, the J gene TRBJ2-3; 10 nucleotides align to TRBD1. V lost 3 bases and J lost 4; bases outside the gene matches: 10. Germline CDR1 is KGHSH and CDR2 is LQKENI. This CDR3 is 17 amino acids long. Here the CDR3 DNA reads TGTGCCAGCTCACCTAAACGGACAGGGGGTGGTCCAGATACGCAGTATTTT. It yields the protein CASSPKRTGGGPDTQYF.

This chain joins TRBV5-1 and TRBJ2-7, with 9 positions matching TRBD2. The V and J ends lost 0 bases and 5 bases, in that order; junction bases with no gene match: 9. CDR3 length: 16 residues. CDR1 SGHRS and CDR2 YFSETQ come from the germline V gene. The CDR3 reads CASSLALGLAIHEQYF. The CDR3 nucleotides read TGCGCCAGCAGCTTGGCCCTCGGACTAGCGATCCACGAGCAGTACTTC. The full variable domain, its missing parts supplied by reference TRBV5-1 and TRBJ2-7, is KAGVTQTPRYLIKTRGQQVTLSCSPISGHRSVSWYQQTPGQGLQFLFEYFSETQRNKGNFPGRFSGRQFSNSRSEMNVSTLELGDSALYLCASSLALGLAIHEQYFGPGTRLTVT.

This sequence joins TRBV3-1 (or the pseudogene TRBV3-2) and TRBJ1-3; D uncertain. Trimming pared 4 bases from V and 2 bases from J, leaving 18 bases between. The CDR3 has 17 amino acids. In germline, CDR1 is LGHDT, CDR2 YNNKEL (reference sequence). Written as DNA, the CDR3 is TGTGCCAGCAGCCCGCCAGTAGGAGGGCCTACTGGAAACACCATATATTTT. It specifies CASSPPVGGPTGNTIYF.